These T cell receptor beta chains were read from a single sample in a study of blood T cell repertoires in COVID-19. Sequenced by immunoSEQ multiplex PCR; TCRdb stores in-frame clones only, minus some. Among 65,000 to 90,000 clones listed, roughly 82% were seen once. Material: peripheral blood. The receptors here all came from a man aged 55 to 70 with acute or convalescent COVID-19. Each CDR3 is given with its conserved first and last residue. The D gene is left open where the match is weak. Rows may omit the clone size; those that give it use once, few, many or a size class.

v_gene	d_gene	j_gene	abundance	CDR3nt	CDR3aa
TRBV27	-	TRBJ2-2	-	TGTGCCAGCAACCCATTACAGGGCACCGGGGAGCTGTTTTTT	CASNPLQGTGELFF
TRBV30	TRBD2	TRBJ2-5	few	TGTGCCTGGAATGGCGGGGGGAAAGAGACCCAGTACTTC	CAWNGGGKETQYF
TRBV12-3/TRBV12-4	TRBD1	TRBJ2-7	-	TGTGCCAGCAGAGGGGACAGCTCCTACGAGCAGTACTTC	CASRGDSSYEQYF
TRBV19	-	TRBJ2-5	few	TGTGCCAGTAGTCCCCACTCCACCCTGGGTCCAGGGACCCAGTACTTC	CASSPHSTLGPGTQYF
TRBV3-1/TRBV3-2	-	TRBJ2-5	-	TGTGCCAGCAGCCAAGCTGGCCCAGAGACCCAGTACTTC	CASSQAGPETQYF
TRBV6-5	-	TRBJ1-5	-	TGTGCCATAGGAGGAGGCAGGCTCGGGCAGCCCCAGCATTTT	CAIGGGRLGQPQHF
TRBV28	-	TRBJ2-1	few	TGTGCCAGCAGTTTAGGGGGGACTCCCTCCTACAATGAGCAGTTCTTC	CASSLGGTPSYNEQFF
TRBV14	TRBD2	TRBJ2-7	-	TGTGCCAGCAGCCGGGGACTAGCGGCGACCTACGAGCAGTACTTC	CASSRGLAATYEQYF
TRBV9	TRBD1	TRBJ1-6	-	TGTGCCAGCAGCGCCGGACAGGGGAAAAATTCACCCCTCCACTTT	CASSAGQGKNSPLHF
TRBV28	TRBD1	TRBJ1-1	-	TGTGCCAGCAGTTTATCGGCCCCGGGACAGGAGGCTTTCTTT	CASSLSAPGQEAFF
TRBV7-8	TRBD1	TRBJ1-5	-	TGTGCCAGCAGCGTCACAGGGGGCAATCAGCCCCAGCATTTT	CASSVTGGNQPQHF
TRBV6-5	-	TRBJ2-3	-	TGTGCCAGCAGGGGGACTAGCACAGATACGCAGTATTTT	CASRGTSTDTQYF
TRBV7-9	-	TRBJ1-2	-	TGTGCCAGCAGGGGCGGGACGGACTATGGCTACACCTTC	CASRGGTDYGYTF
TRBV19	-	TRBJ1-1	-	TGTGCCAGTAGTCTACAGACAGGTGAAGCTTTCTTT	CASSLQTGEAFF
TRBV6-5	TRBD2	TRBJ2-1	-	TGTGCCACCACTAGCGGGGGGGAATTCAATGAGCAGTTCTTC	CATTSGGEFNEQFF
TRBV4-3	-	TRBJ2-2	-	TGCGCCAGCAGCCCCCCTCCGGGCGGAGGTGAGGGGGCCGGGGAGCTGTTTTTT	CASSPPPGGGEGAGELFF
TRBV5-8	-	TRBJ2-7	-	TGTGCCAGCAGCTCCTTATACGAGCAGTACTTC	CASSSLYEQYF
TRBV27	TRBD1	TRBJ2-1	-	TGTGCCAGCAGTTTCTCCTGGACAGGGGGGAATGAGCAGTTCTTC	CASSFSWTGGNEQFF
TRBV6-2/TRBV6-3	TRBD2	TRBJ2-5	-	TGTGCCAGCAGTTACCCACCGGGACTAGCGTCAGAGACCCAGTACTTC	CASSYPPGLASETQYF
TRBV10-3	-	TRBJ2-2	-	TGTGCCATCAGTGAGCGTTACACCGGGGAGCTGTTTTTT	CAISERYTGELFF
TRBV24-1	TRBD2	TRBJ2-1	-	TGTGCCACCCCTTCGGAGGGAGGGCCACGGGACCCCACGCTCGAGTACAATGAGCAGTTCTTC	CATPSEGGPRDPTLEYNEQFF
TRBV28	TRBD1	TRBJ2-5	-	TGTGCCAGCAGTTTACGACAGGGGGCATCGAAGACCCAGTACTTC	CASSLRQGASKTQYF
TRBV28	TRBD1	TRBJ1-2	-	TGTGCCAGCAAAAGGACAGGCCTTGACTATGGCTACACCTTC	CASKRTGLDYGYTF
TRBV24-1	-	TRBJ2-2	-	TGTGCCATCAGTAAGAGGAACACCGGGGAGCTGTTTTTT	CAISKRNTGELFF
TRBV6-5	-	TRBJ2-3	-	TGTGCCAGCAGTTACTCGACTAGTGGGGGAGATACGCAGTATTTT	CASSYSTSGGDTQYF
TRBV5-6	TRBD1	TRBJ1-5	few	TGTGCCAGCAGCTTAGCAGGGGGTCAGCATCAGCCCCAGCATTTT	CASSLAGGQHQPQHF
TRBV9	-	TRBJ1-1	-	TGTGCCAGCAGCGTCGTATCAGGGAATACTGAAGCTTTCTTT	CASSVVSGNTEAFF
TRBV7-2	TRBD2	TRBJ2-2	-	TGTGCCAGCAGCTTTAGCGGGGGGACGACCGGGGAGCTGTTTTTT	CASSFSGGTTGELFF
TRBV10-1	-	TRBJ1-5	few	TGCGCCAGCCTGGACAGAGGTAATCAGCCCCAGCATTTT	CASLDRGNQPQHF
TRBV19	TRBD2	TRBJ2-2	-	TGTGCCAGTATTAGCGGGGGGACCAGCGGGGAGCTGTTTTTT	CASISGGTSGELFF
TRBV15	-	TRBJ1-2	-	TGTGCCACCAGCAGAGATCTCGGGTATGGCTACACCTTC	CATSRDLGYGYTF
TRBV20-1	-	TRBJ1-4	-	TGCAGTGCTAGTCCGCGGGTGCGGACAAAACTGTTTTTT	CSASPRVRTKLFF
TRBV7-9	TRBD1	TRBJ1-5	-	TGTGCCAGCAGCGCGACAGGGGGAGGCAATCAGCCCCAGCATTTT	CASSATGGGNQPQHF
TRBV28	-	TRBJ2-3	-	TGTGCCAGCATTGGGGGGAAGACTACGCAGTATTTT	CASIGGKTTQYF
TRBV4-3	TRBD1	TRBJ2-3	few	TGCGCCAGCAGCCAAGAAGGGACAGGGGGCACAGATACGCAGTATTTT	CASSQEGTGGTDTQYF
TRBV5-1	-	TRBJ2-7	-	TGCGCCAGCAGCCCTAATGTTGCGGGCGTAACCTACGAGCAGTACTTC	CASSPNVAGVTYEQYF
TRBV18	-	TRBJ1-2	-	TGTGCCAGCTCAGCCGTGGACAGCAAATATGGCTACACCTTC	CASSAVDSKYGYTF
TRBV5-1	TRBD1	TRBJ2-2	-	TGCGCCAGCACCCCTGGACAGGGTTCCACCGGGGAGCTGTTTTTT	CASTPGQGSTGELFF
TRBV2	-	TRBJ2-4	-	TGTGCCAGCAACATAGCCAAAAACATTCAGTACTTC	CASNIAKNIQYF
TRBV5-1	TRBD1	TRBJ2-5	-	TGCGCCAGCAGCCGACAGGGGGCGTTCGGCGGATACCAAGAGACCCAGTACTTC	CASSRQGAFGGYQETQYF